One and the same sample provided the 12 T cell receptor beta chains below, sequenced in a study of cytomegalovirus exposure and HLA in healthy donors. With 60 Vbeta and 13 Jbeta primers, the PCR was carried out. Libraries were prepared by immunoSEQ multiplex PCR; TCRdb keeps only in-frame clonotypes and omits some of them. Of about 130,000 clones listed, roughly two thirds are singletons. The sequenced sample consisted of PBMCs. The receptors derive from a man aged 25-45 years in good health and CMV-seropositive.

In DNA form, the CDR3 reads TGTGCCAGCAGCTTAGCCGGGTACTATGGCTACACCTTC. Translation: CASSLAGYYGYTF. This chain joins TRBV7-9 and TRBJ1-2; D unclear. CDR3 length equals 13 residues. With 0 bases removed from V and 3 bases from J, the gap between germline ends came to 5 bases. Germline V gives CDR1 SEHNR, CDR2 FQNEAQ (reference sequence).

The chain joins TRBV18 to TRBJ2-2, with a tentative D call TRBD1 (6 bases). CDR1 KGHSH and CDR2 LQKENI come from the germline V gene. This CDR3 spans 16 amino acids. V was clipped by 4 bases and J by 0 bases, with 12 bases between them. The CDR3 DNA sequence: TGTGCCAGCTCACACAGGACAGCTTCGAACACCGGGGAGCTGTTTTTT. Its protein is CASSHRTASNTGELFF.

CDR3 loop: CASSIAGQGQETQYF. The CDR3 bases are TGTGCCAGTAGTATCGCCGGACAGGGGCAAGAGACCCAGTACTTC. This chain joins TRBV19 and TRBJ2-5; 9 positions agree with TRBD1. V lost 3 bases and J lost 2; bases outside the gene matches: 4. The CDR3 has 15 amino acids. Germline-derived CDR1 and CDR2 are LNHDA and SQIVND (reference sequence).

V gene TRBV11-3 combines with J gene TRBJ2-1; D is uncertain. Trimming cost V 2 bases and J 3 bases, with 5 bases left between them. The CDR3 is 13 residues long. Per germline, CDR1 SGHNT and CDR2 YENEEA. CDR3 in DNA: TGTGCCAGCAGCTTAAATAACTACAATGAGCAGTTCTTC. This sequence encodes CASSLNNYNEQFF.

J is TRBJ2-3 and V is TRBV30, with 7 bases aligning to TRBD2. The CDR3 runs 15 residues. The J segment lost 0 bases and the V segment lost 4 bases, leaving 7 bases of the junction unmatched. Looked up from germline, CDR1 is GTSNPN and CDR2 is SVGIG (reference sequence). The CDR3 DNA reads as TGTGCCTGGACCAGCGGGATAACTAGCACAGATACGCAGTATTTT. Translated, it gives CAWTSGITSTDTQYF.

This clone was detected only a few times. The genes are TRBV2 and TRBJ2-7; perhaps TRBD1 as D (6 bases). V was shortened by 7 bases and J by 7 bases, with 14 bases between the two germline ends. Germline CDR1 and CDR2: SNHLY and FYNNEI. The CDR3 sequence is 12 residues long. The CDR3 DNA is TGTGCCAGCAACTCGGACAGTCGGGAGCAGTACTTC. This gives the protein CASNSDSREQYF.

The chain recombines TRBV11-2 with TRBJ2-7, with 9 bases identical to TRBD1. Germline V gene sequence: CDR1 SGHAT, CDR2 FQNNGV. V was clipped by 5 bases and J by 3 bases; unmatched bases: 5. The CDR3 is 14 residues long. CDR3 region: CASSRTGDLYEQYF. Written as DNA, the CDR3 is TGTGCCAGCAGCCGGACAGGGGATCTCTACGAGCAGTACTTC.

V is TRBV2 and J is TRBJ1-4; TRBD1 matches 7 bases. After removal of 7 bases from V and 4 bases from J, the junction contained 3 bases not matched to a gene. CDR1 is SNHLY and CDR2 is FYNNEI in the germline V gene. The CDR3 has 13 residues. CDR3 bases: TGTGCCAGCAACAGGGGTGTTAATGAAAAACTGTTTTTT. Translating gives CASNRGVNEKLFF.

The chain links TRBV4-2 to TRBJ2-7; D remains unclear. The V and J ends lost 2 bases and 6 bases respectively, with 8 bases between them. The V gene's germline CDR1 is LGHNA and CDR2 YNFKEQ. There are 12 residues in the CDR3. In DNA, the CDR3 is TGTGCCAGCAGCCAAATAAGGAGCGAGCAGTACTTC. This codes for CASSQIRSEQYF.

The gene calls are TRBV18 and TRBJ1-1, with TRBD1 as a possible D gene (6 bases). The CDR3 runs 16 residues. The V gene lost 0 bases and the J gene lost 1 base, with 12 bases spanning the gap. Germline assignment: CDR1 KGHSH and CDR2 LQKENI. The CDR3 DNA reads TGTGCCAGCTCACCACCGGGGACACAGGGGAACACTGAAGCTTTCTTT. Its protein is CASSPPGTQGNTEAFF.

This clone was recorded a few times. The chain employs TRBV7-9 and TRBJ2-5, with 8 bases identical to TRBD2. The junction had 15 bases not matched to a gene; V was cut back by 10 bases and J by 5 bases. This CDR3 region has 15 residues. From germline, CDR1 is SEHNR and CDR2 FQNEAQ (reference sequence). The CDR3: CAMGLGTRSAETQYF. The CDR3 nucleotides read TGTGCCATGGGACTAGGGACTAGATCCGCGGAGACCCAGTACTTC.

This chain links TRBV7-2 with TRBJ2-3; D might be TRBD2 (5 bases). The CDR3 consists of 16 residues. V was shortened by 3 bases and J by 3 bases, with 16 bases between the two germline ends. The germline CDR1 and CDR2 sequences are SGHTA and FQGNSA. The CDR3 loop reads CASSFGVGSRTDTQYF. CDR3 bases: TGTGCCAGCAGCTTCGGGGTGGGTTCCAGAACAGATACGCAGTATTTT.